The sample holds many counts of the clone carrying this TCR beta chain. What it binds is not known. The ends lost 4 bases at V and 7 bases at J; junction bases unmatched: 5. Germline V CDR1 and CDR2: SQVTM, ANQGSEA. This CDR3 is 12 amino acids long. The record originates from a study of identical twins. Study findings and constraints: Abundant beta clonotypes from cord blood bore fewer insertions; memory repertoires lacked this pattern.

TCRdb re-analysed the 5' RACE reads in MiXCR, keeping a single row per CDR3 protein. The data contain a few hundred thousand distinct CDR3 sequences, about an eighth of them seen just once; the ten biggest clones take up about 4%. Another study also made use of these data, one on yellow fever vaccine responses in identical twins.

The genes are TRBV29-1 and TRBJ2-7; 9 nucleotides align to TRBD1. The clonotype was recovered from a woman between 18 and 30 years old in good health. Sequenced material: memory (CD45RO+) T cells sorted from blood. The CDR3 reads CSVVGTGREQYF. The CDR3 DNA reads TGCAGCGTTGTAGGGACAGGGAGGGAGCAGTACTTC.